The rows below give T cell receptor beta chains drawn from one sample of a study of beta chain features in type 1 diabetes. Profiling relied on immunoSEQ multiplex PCR, and the TCRdb table lists in-frame clones only, not all of them. The table records 200,000 to 300,000 clones, under 13% of them present only once. Sequencing was performed on naive CD4+ T cells from blood. The source is a man aged 25-45 years with type 1 diabetes. CDR3s include the opening cysteine and the closing phenylalanine or tryptophan. Fields, in order: V gene, J gene, D gene, clone size, CDR3 DNA, CDR3 protein. D genes are given only for firm matches. Rows give clone size only sometimes, using once, few, many, or a class for an expanded clone.

v_gene: TRBV7-8
j_gene: TRBJ1-2
d_gene: -
abundance: few
CDR3nt: TGTGCCAGCAGCCCCGGGGTTGATGGCTACACCTTC
CDR3aa: CASSPGVDGYTF

v_gene: TRBV5-1
j_gene: TRBJ2-1
d_gene: TRBD2
abundance: -
CDR3nt: TGCGCCAGCAGCCCACCTAGCGGGGGACCCAATGAGCAGTTCTTC
CDR3aa: CASSPPSGGPNEQFF

v_gene: TRBV2
j_gene: TRBJ2-3
d_gene: -
abundance: -
CDR3nt: TGTGCCAGCAAACGGAGCGACACAGATACGCAGTATTTT
CDR3aa: CASKRSDTDTQYF

v_gene: TRBV15
j_gene: TRBJ2-1
d_gene: TRBD1
abundance: -
CDR3nt: TGTGCCACCAGCAGAGGACCCGACAGGGGGTGGGACAATGAGCAGTTCTTC
CDR3aa: CATSRGPDRGWDNEQFF

v_gene: TRBV9
j_gene: TRBJ1-5
d_gene: TRBD1
abundance: -
CDR3nt: TGTGCCAGCAGCACTGGGACAGGGAGCAATCAGCCCCAGCATTTT
CDR3aa: CASSTGTGSNQPQHF

v_gene: TRBV4-3
j_gene: TRBJ2-7
d_gene: TRBD2
abundance: -
CDR3nt: TGCGCCAGCAGCCAAGACGGAGCGAGCGGGGGGGCCTACGAGCAGTACTTC
CDR3aa: CASSQDGASGGAYEQYF

v_gene: TRBV6-6
j_gene: TRBJ2-1
d_gene: -
abundance: -
CDR3nt: TGTGCCAGCAGCCCTCGGGGGGCCTCCTACAATGAGCAGTTCTTC
CDR3aa: CASSPRGASYNEQFF

v_gene: TRBV2
j_gene: TRBJ2-2
d_gene: -
abundance: -
CDR3nt: TGTGCCAGCAGATCCCAGAACACCGGGGAGCTGTTTTTT
CDR3aa: CASRSQNTGELFF

v_gene: TRBV2
j_gene: TRBJ1-1
d_gene: -
abundance: few
CDR3nt: TGTGCCAGCAGTGGGGCACAGCCGAACACTGAAGCTTTCTTT
CDR3aa: CASSGAQPNTEAFF

v_gene: TRBV5-4
j_gene: TRBJ1-1
d_gene: -
abundance: few
CDR3nt: TGTGCCAGCAGCTTTAAGGGGGGGCGGTTACGTGAAGCTTTCTTT
CDR3aa: CASSFKGGRLREAFF

v_gene: TRBV9
j_gene: TRBJ2-5
d_gene: TRBD2
abundance: -
CDR3nt: TGTGCCAGCAGCGCAACCCCGGGGAGGGAAGAGACCCAGTACTTC
CDR3aa: CASSATPGREETQYF

v_gene: TRBV5-1
j_gene: TRBJ1-1
d_gene: -
abundance: -
CDR3nt: TGCGCCAGCAGCTTGAATGAGGGAGGAACTGAAGCTTTCTTT
CDR3aa: CASSLNEGGTEAFF

v_gene: TRBV19
j_gene: TRBJ1-6
d_gene: -
abundance: few
CDR3nt: TGTGCCAGTAGTTCCGGGAGTGACGGACATTCACCCCTCCACTTT
CDR3aa: CASSSGSDGHSPLHF

v_gene: TRBV7-8
j_gene: TRBJ2-7
d_gene: -
abundance: -
CDR3nt: TGTGCCAGCAGCTCCCACAGGGAAACTGCAGCTTACGAGCAGTACTTC
CDR3aa: CASSSHRETAAYEQYF

v_gene: TRBV7-6
j_gene: TRBJ2-3
d_gene: TRBD1
abundance: -
CDR3nt: TGTGCCAGCAGCCCCCGACAGGGTTCTGAAGATACGCAGTATTTT
CDR3aa: CASSPRQGSEDTQYF

v_gene: TRBV5-4
j_gene: TRBJ1-1
d_gene: -
abundance: -
CDR3nt: TGTGCCAGCAGCTTGGGATTAGCTGAAGCTTTCTTT
CDR3aa: CASSLGLAEAFF

v_gene: TRBV5-1
j_gene: TRBJ2-2
d_gene: TRBD1
abundance: -
CDR3nt: TGCGCCAGCAGCCACACAACAGGGGACACCGGGGAGCTGTTTTTT
CDR3aa: CASSHTTGDTGELFF

v_gene: TRBV15
j_gene: TRBJ2-1
d_gene: -
abundance: few
CDR3nt: TGTGCCACCAGCAGAGATCGTCGGGAGCAGTTCTTC
CDR3aa: CATSRDRREQFF

v_gene: TRBV7-2
j_gene: TRBJ2-7
d_gene: -
abundance: -
CDR3nt: TGTGCCAGCAGCTTAAGTGGGACTCCGTCCGAGCAGTACTTC
CDR3aa: CASSLSGTPSEQYF

v_gene: TRBV4-2
j_gene: TRBJ2-5
d_gene: TRBD2
abundance: few
CDR3nt: TGTGCCAGCAGCCAAGGACTAGCGGCATCCTTGGAGACCCAGTACTTC
CDR3aa: CASSQGLAASLETQYF

v_gene: TRBV7-9
j_gene: TRBJ2-2
d_gene: -
abundance: -
CDR3nt: TGTGCCAGCAGCGCACAGGCGAACACCGGGGAGCTGTTTTTT
CDR3aa: CASSAQANTGELFF

v_gene: TRBV28
j_gene: TRBJ1-1
d_gene: -
abundance: few
CDR3nt: TGTGCCAGCAGGCAAACTTACCCTGCTGAAGCTTTCTTT
CDR3aa: CASRQTYPAEAFF

v_gene: TRBV11-2
j_gene: TRBJ2-1
d_gene: TRBD2
abundance: few
CDR3nt: TGTGCCAGCAGTCCTGCGGGGGGTTCCTACAATGAGCAGTTCTTC
CDR3aa: CASSPAGGSYNEQFF

v_gene: TRBV9
j_gene: TRBJ2-3
d_gene: -
abundance: few
CDR3nt: TGTGCCAGCAGCCCCCGGCTAGCTGGTGATACGCAGTATTTT
CDR3aa: CASSPRLAGDTQYF

v_gene: TRBV11-2
j_gene: TRBJ1-2
d_gene: -
abundance: -
CDR3nt: TGTGCCAGCAGCCCCATCCGGGGGGCGGGCGGCTACACCTTC
CDR3aa: CASSPIRGAGGYTF

v_gene: TRBV7-9
j_gene: TRBJ1-1
d_gene: -
abundance: few
CDR3nt: TGTGCCAGCAGCACTAGTGGGTTCCAGAACACTGAAGCTTTCTTT
CDR3aa: CASSTSGFQNTEAFF

v_gene: TRBV9
j_gene: TRBJ2-5
d_gene: TRBD1
abundance: -
CDR3nt: TGTGCCAGCAGCGTAGTAGGCAGGGGGCGAGAGACCCAGTACTTC
CDR3aa: CASSVVGRGRETQYF

v_gene: TRBV6-1
j_gene: TRBJ1-1
d_gene: -
abundance: -
CDR3nt: TGTGCCAGCAGTGATGCGCGAGCACCCATGAACACTGAAGCTTTCTTT
CDR3aa: CASSDARAPMNTEAFF

v_gene: TRBV6-1
j_gene: TRBJ2-7
d_gene: -
abundance: -
CDR3nt: TGTGCCAGCAGTGAATGGGAGCCCTGCTTC
CDR3aa: CASSEWEPCF

v_gene: TRBV4-1
j_gene: TRBJ2-7
d_gene: -
abundance: few
CDR3nt: TGCGCCAGCAGCCAAGTTGGGGGGGCAGGGGAAGGGGAATACTTC
CDR3aa: CASSQVGGAGEGEYF

v_gene: TRBV7-2
j_gene: TRBJ1-6
d_gene: -
abundance: -
CDR3nt: TGTGCCAGCAGCCCATACACAATTTCACCCCTCCACTTT
CDR3aa: CASSPYTISPLHF

v_gene: TRBV2
j_gene: TRBJ1-6
d_gene: TRBD1
abundance: -
CDR3nt: TGTGCCAGCAGCGGCGGACAGGGCAATTCACCCCTCCACTTT
CDR3aa: CASSGGQGNSPLHF

v_gene: TRBV28
j_gene: TRBJ2-7
d_gene: TRBD1
abundance: -
CDR3nt: TGTGCCAGCACCTCGGGACAGTTCGTGTACGAGCAGTACTTC
CDR3aa: CASTSGQFVYEQYF

v_gene: TRBV27
j_gene: TRBJ1-1
d_gene: -
abundance: few
CDR3nt: TGTGCCAGCAGTTTATCGAGGAACACTGAAGCTTTCTTT
CDR3aa: CASSLSRNTEAFF

v_gene: TRBV5-4
j_gene: TRBJ2-7
d_gene: -
abundance: few
CDR3nt: TGTGCCAGCAGCTTGGCTATGGGGGCCCACTACGAGCAGTACTTC
CDR3aa: CASSLAMGAHYEQYF

v_gene: TRBV4-2
j_gene: TRBJ2-7
d_gene: TRBD2
abundance: few
CDR3nt: TGTGCCAGCAGCGCCACTAGCGGGGAGGCCTACGAGCAGTACTTC
CDR3aa: CASSATSGEAYEQYF

v_gene: TRBV4-3
j_gene: TRBJ2-3
d_gene: TRBD2
abundance: few
CDR3nt: TGCGCCAGCAGCCAAGATACAGCGGGGGGGTACACAGATACGCAGTATTTT
CDR3aa: CASSQDTAGGYTDTQYF

v_gene: TRBV2
j_gene: TRBJ2-3
d_gene: -
abundance: -
CDR3nt: TGTGCCAGTTCCAGGGATTCGGGAGATACGCAGTATTTT
CDR3aa: CASSRDSGDTQYF

v_gene: TRBV6-1
j_gene: TRBJ2-6
d_gene: -
abundance: -
CDR3nt: TGTGCCAGCAGTTCCCTATCTGGGGCCAACGTCCTGACTTTC
CDR3aa: CASSSLSGANVLTF

v_gene: TRBV7-3
j_gene: TRBJ1-5
d_gene: -
abundance: few
CDR3nt: TGTGCCAGCAGCCGGGGGGGCCAGCATCAGCCCCAGCATTTT
CDR3aa: CASSRGGQHQPQHF

v_gene: TRBV20-1
j_gene: TRBJ2-5
d_gene: -
abundance: -
CDR3nt: TGCAGTCCGTCCGGAGGTGAGACCCAGTACTTC
CDR3aa: CSPSGGETQYF

v_gene: TRBV6-5
j_gene: TRBJ1-1
d_gene: TRBD1
abundance: -
CDR3nt: TGTGCCAGCAGCCACCGACAGGGAGGAGACACTGAAGCTTTCTTT
CDR3aa: CASSHRQGGDTEAFF

v_gene: TRBV11-2
j_gene: TRBJ2-1
d_gene: -
abundance: few
CDR3nt: TGTGCCAGCAGCCCAGGGCCGGATGAGCAGTTCTTC
CDR3aa: CASSPGPDEQFF

v_gene: TRBV18
j_gene: TRBJ1-2
d_gene: -
abundance: -
CDR3nt: TGTGCCAGCTCACCTTTCGACTCAACCTCGGCCTATGGCTACACCTTC
CDR3aa: CASSPFDSTSAYGYTF

v_gene: TRBV4-1
j_gene: TRBJ2-7
d_gene: -
abundance: few
CDR3nt: TGCGCCAGCAGCCCCGGACAGTGGAGCTACGAGCAGTACTTC
CDR3aa: CASSPGQWSYEQYF

v_gene: TRBV7-8
j_gene: TRBJ2-7
d_gene: TRBD2
abundance: few
CDR3nt: TGTGCCAGCAGAACACCGGGACTAGCGGGCTCCTACGAGCAGTACTTC
CDR3aa: CASRTPGLAGSYEQYF

v_gene: TRBV4-1
j_gene: TRBJ2-1
d_gene: -
abundance: few
CDR3nt: TGCGCCAGCAACCACCCCCGGGGAGGTGAGCAGTTCTTC
CDR3aa: CASNHPRGGEQFF

v_gene: TRBV19
j_gene: TRBJ1-6
d_gene: TRBD1
abundance: few
CDR3nt: TGTGCCAGACAGGGGCCCCTCCACTTT
CDR3aa: CARQGPLHF

v_gene: TRBV7-7
j_gene: TRBJ2-5
d_gene: TRBD2
abundance: -
CDR3nt: TGTGCTAGCAGCAATAGCGGGCAAGAGACCCAGTACTTC
CDR3aa: CASSNSGQETQYF

v_gene: TRBV5-1
j_gene: TRBJ2-3
d_gene: -
abundance: few
CDR3nt: TGCGCCAGCAGCTTGACAGGCCCCGTCACAGATACGCAGTATTTT
CDR3aa: CASSLTGPVTDTQYF

v_gene: TRBV28
j_gene: TRBJ1-2
d_gene: TRBD1
abundance: -
CDR3nt: TGTGCCAGCAGTGGGAGAGAAGACAGGGGGCATGGCTACACCTTC
CDR3aa: CASSGREDRGHGYTF